Listed below are T cell receptor beta chains from one sample, sequenced in a study of blood T cell repertoires in COVID-19. Only in-frame clones appear in the TCRdb table, and some are missing; sequencing was by immunoSEQ multiplex PCR. The table has some 250,000 clones, 89% seen once; the top ten hold 3% to 4%. Material: PBMCs or T cells enriched from blood (not recorded which). Receptors were obtained from a woman under 40 with acute COVID-19. The CDR3 runs from the conserved cysteine through the conserved F or W. The D gene is left open where the match is weak. Clone size, where shown, is once, few, many, or a class for clones that have expanded.

J | V | size | D | CDR3 | DNA
TRBJ1-1 | TRBV5-6 | . | TRBD1 | CASSRWVRTGELNTEAFF | TGTGCCAGCAGCAGATGGGTACGGACAGGAGAGCTGAACACTGAAGCTTTCTTT
TRBJ1-1 | TRBV28 | . | TRBD1 | CASSPTGQKGGTEAFF | TGTGCCAGCAGTCCAACGGGACAGAAGGGCGGCACTGAAGCTTTCTTT
TRBJ1-4 | TRBV2 | . | . | CASRNSGALWEKLFF | TGTGCCAGCAGGAACTCTGGGGCCCTATGGGAAAAACTGTTTTTT
TRBJ1-2 | TRBV6-5 | . | . | CASSYAIRKGNGYTF | TGTGCCAGCAGTTACGCTATAAGGAAGGGGAATGGCTACACCTTC
TRBJ2-7 | TRBV19 | once | TRBD2 | CAVGGKTDEQYF | TGTGCCGTGGGGGGGAAAACGGACGAGCAGTACTTC
TRBJ2-3 | TRBV14 | . | . | CASSRLWRETTDTQYF | TGTGCCAGCAGCCGTCTATGGAGGGAAACAACAGATACGCAGTATTTT
TRBJ2-5 | TRBV5-6 | . | TRBD2 | CASSFLAGGRLETQYF | TGTGCCAGCAGCTTCCTAGCGGGGGGGCGTCTAGAGACCCAGTACTTC
TRBJ1-2 | TRBV5-1 | once | TRBD1 | CASSPGQDVFLGSYGYTF | TGCGCCAGCAGCCCTGGACAGGACGTATTTCTAGGATCTTATGGCTACACCTTC
TRBJ1-2 | TRBV10-3 | . | TRBD1 | CAISANTGDGYTF | TGTGCCATCAGTGCAAACACAGGGGACGGCTACACCTTC
TRBJ1-5 | TRBV27 | . | TRBD1 | CASRESGTGMQPQHF | TGTGCCAGCAGGGAGTCCGGGACAGGGATGCAGCCCCAGCATTTT
TRBJ1-3 | TRBV3-1/TRBV3-2 | . | . | CASRDSNSGNTIYF | TGTGCCAGCCGCGACAGCAACTCTGGAAACACCATATATTTT
TRBJ2-3 | TRBV5-4 | few | TRBD2 | CASSLPGLPTDTQYF | TGTGCCAGCAGCTTACCGGGACTACCCACAGATACGCAGTATTTT
TRBJ1-2 | TRBV6-2/TRBV6-3 | . | TRBD1 | CASSSARGPYTF | TGTGCCAGCAGCAGTGCCAGGGGGCCTTACACCTTC
TRBJ1-3 | TRBV7-9 | . | . | CASSSSLSGNTIYF | TGTGCCAGCAGCTCTAGCCTCTCTGGAAACACCATATATTTT
TRBJ2-7 | TRBV5-1 | . | . | CASSFNREGEQYF | TGCGCCAGCAGCTTTAACAGGGAGGGCGAGCAGTACTTC
TRBJ1-1 | TRBV19 | once | . | CASSIYGPTEAFF | TGTGCCAGTAGTATCTATGGTCCCACTGAAGCTTTCTTT